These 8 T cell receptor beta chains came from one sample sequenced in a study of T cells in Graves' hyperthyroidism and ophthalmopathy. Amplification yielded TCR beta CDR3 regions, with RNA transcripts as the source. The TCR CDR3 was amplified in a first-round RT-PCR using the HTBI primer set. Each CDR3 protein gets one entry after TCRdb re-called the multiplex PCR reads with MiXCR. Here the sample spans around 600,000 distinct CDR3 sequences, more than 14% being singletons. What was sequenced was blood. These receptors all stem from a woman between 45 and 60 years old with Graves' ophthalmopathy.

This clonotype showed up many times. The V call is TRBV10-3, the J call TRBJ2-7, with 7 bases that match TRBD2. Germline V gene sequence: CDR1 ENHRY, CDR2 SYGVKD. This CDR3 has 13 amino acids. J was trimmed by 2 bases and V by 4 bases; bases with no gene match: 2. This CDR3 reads CAISGGRPYEQYF. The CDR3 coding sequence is TGTGCCATCAGTGGCGGGAGACCCTACGAGCAGTACTTC.

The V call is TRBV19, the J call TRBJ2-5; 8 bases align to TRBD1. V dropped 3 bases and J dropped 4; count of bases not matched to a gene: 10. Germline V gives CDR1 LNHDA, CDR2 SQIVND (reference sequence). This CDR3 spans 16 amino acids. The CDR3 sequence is CASSIRYRGFRETQYF. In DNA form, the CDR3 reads TGTGCCAGTAGTATCAGGTACAGGGGGTTTAGAGAGACCCAGTACTTC.

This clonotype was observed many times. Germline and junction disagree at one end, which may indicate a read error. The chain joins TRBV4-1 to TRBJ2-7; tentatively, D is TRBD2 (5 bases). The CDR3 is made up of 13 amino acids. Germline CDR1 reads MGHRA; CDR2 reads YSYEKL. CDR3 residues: CASSQEGGYEQYF. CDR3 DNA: TGTGCCAGCAGCCAAGAGGGCGGGTACGAGCAGTACTTC.

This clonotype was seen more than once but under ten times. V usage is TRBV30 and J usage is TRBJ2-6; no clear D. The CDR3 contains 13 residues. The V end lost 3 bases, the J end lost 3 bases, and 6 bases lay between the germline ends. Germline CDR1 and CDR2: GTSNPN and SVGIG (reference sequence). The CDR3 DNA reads TGTGCCTGGAGCAAAAGTGGGGCCAACGTCCTGACTTTC. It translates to CAWSKSGANVLTF.

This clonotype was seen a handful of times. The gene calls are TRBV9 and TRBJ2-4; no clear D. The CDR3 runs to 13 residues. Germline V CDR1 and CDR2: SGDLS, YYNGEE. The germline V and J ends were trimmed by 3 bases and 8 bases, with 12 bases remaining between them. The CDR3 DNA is TGTGCCAGCAGCGAAAGGAGTATGGACATTCAGTACTTC. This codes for CASSERSMDIQYF.

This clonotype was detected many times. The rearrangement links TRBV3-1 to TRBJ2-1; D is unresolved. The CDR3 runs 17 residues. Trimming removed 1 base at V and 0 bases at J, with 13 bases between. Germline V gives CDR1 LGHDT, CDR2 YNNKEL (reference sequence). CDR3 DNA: TGTGCCAGCAGCCAAGCGGTACTCTCAAGCTCCTACAATGAGCAGTTCTTC. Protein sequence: CASSQAVLSSSYNEQFF.

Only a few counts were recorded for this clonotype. Here the CDR3 DNA reads TGCAGCGTTGGTGGCGGAACGAACACCGGGGAGCTGTTTTTT. Encoded protein: CSVGGGTNTGELFF. V gene TRBV29-1 combines with J gene TRBJ2-2; D gene ambiguous. The germline CDR1 and CDR2 sequences are SQVTM and ANQGSEA. V was trimmed by 4 bases and J by 0 bases, leaving 9 bases between them. The CDR3 is 14 amino acids.

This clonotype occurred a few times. The chain's CDR3 is CASSYLVNNEQFF. The DNA of the CDR3 is TGTGCCAGCAGTTACTTAGTTAACAATGAGCAGTTCTTC. The V and J genes are TRBV6-5 and TRBJ2-1; D not certain. Per germline, CDR1 MNHEY and CDR2 SVGAGI. Trimming shortened V by 1 base and J by 5 bases, and 6 bases separated the two germline ends. CDR3 length: 13 residues.